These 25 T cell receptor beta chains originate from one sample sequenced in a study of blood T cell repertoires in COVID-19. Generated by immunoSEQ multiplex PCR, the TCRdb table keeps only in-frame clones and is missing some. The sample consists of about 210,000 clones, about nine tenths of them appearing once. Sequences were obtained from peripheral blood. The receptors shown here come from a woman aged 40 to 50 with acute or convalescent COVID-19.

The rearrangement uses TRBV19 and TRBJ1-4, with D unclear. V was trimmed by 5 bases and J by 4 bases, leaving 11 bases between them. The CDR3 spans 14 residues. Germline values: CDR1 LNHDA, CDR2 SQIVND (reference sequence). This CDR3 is CASSPQVYNEKLFF. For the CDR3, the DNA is TGTGCCAGTAGTCCCCAGGTCTATAATGAAAAACTGTTTTTT.

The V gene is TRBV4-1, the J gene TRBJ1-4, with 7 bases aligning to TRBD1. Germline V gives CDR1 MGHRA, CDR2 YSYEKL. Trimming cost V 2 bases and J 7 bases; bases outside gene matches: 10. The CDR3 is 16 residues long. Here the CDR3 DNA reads TGCGCCAGCAGCCAAAAAAAGACAGGGTCGGGTGAAAAACTGTTTTTT. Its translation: CASSQKKTGSGEKLFF.

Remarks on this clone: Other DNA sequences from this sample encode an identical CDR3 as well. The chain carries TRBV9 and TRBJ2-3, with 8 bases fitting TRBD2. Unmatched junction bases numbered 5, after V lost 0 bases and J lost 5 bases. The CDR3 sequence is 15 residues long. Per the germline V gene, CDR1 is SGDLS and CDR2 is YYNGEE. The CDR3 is CASSVGAGGGDTQYF. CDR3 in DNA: TGTGCCAGCAGCGTAGGTGCGGGGGGCGGAGATACGCAGTATTTT. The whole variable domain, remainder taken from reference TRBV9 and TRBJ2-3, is DSGVTQTPKHLITATGQRVTLRCSPRSGDLSVYWYQQSLDQGLQFLIQYYNGEERAKGNILERFSAQQFPDLHSELNLSSLELGDSALYFCASSVGAGGGDTQYFGPGTRLTVL.

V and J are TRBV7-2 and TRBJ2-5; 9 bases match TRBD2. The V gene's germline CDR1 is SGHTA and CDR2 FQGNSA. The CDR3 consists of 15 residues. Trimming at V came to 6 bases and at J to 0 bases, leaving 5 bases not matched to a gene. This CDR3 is CASSQSGGHQETQYF. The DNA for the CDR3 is TGTGCCAGCAGTCAAAGCGGGGGGCACCAAGAGACCCAGTACTTC.

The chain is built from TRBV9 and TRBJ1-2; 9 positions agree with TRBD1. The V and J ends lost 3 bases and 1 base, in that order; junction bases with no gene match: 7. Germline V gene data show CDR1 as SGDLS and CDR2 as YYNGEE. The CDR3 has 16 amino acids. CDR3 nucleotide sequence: TGTGCCAGCAGCGGACGGGACAGGGTCGTTAACTATGGCTACACCTTC. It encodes CASSGRDRVVNYGYTF.

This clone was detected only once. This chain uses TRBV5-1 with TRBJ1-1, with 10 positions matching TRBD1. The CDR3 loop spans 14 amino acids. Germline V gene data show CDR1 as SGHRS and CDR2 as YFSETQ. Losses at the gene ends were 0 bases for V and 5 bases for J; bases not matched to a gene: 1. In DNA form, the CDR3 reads TGCGCCAGCAGCTTGGGGGGACAGGGGACTGAAGCTTTCTTT. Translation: CASSLGGQGTEAFF.

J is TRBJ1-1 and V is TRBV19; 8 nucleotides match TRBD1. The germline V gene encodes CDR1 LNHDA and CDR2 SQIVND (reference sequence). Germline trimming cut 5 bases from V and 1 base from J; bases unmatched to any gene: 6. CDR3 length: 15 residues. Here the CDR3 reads CASSLPGGENTEAFF. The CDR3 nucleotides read TGTGCCAGTAGTTTGCCAGGGGGCGAGAACACTGAAGCTTTCTTT.

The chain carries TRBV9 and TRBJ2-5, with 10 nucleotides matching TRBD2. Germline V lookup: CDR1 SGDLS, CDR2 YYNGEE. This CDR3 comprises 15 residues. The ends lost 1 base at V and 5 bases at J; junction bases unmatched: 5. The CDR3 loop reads CASSVSSGGRETQYF. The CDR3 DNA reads TGTGCCAGCAGCGTATCTAGCGGGGGTCGGGAGACCCAGTACTTC. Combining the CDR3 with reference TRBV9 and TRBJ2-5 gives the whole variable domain DSGVTQTPKHLITATGQRVTLRCSPRSGDLSVYWYQQSLDQGLQFLIQYYNGEERAKGNILERFSAQQFPDLHSELNLSSLELGDSALYFCASSVSSGGRETQYFGPGTRLLVL.

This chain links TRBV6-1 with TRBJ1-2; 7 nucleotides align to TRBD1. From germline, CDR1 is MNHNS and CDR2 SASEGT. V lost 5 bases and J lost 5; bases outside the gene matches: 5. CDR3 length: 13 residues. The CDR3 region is CASSRDSFYGYTF. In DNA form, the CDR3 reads TGTGCCAGCAGTCGGGACAGTTTTTATGGCTACACCTTC.

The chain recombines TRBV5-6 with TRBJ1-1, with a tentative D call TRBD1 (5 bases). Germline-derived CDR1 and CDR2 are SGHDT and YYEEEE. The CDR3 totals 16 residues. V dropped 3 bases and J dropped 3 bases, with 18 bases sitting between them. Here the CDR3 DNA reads TGTGCCAGCAGCTCCCCAGGGTGGGGGGACTACACTGAAGCTTTCTTT. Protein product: CASSSPGWGDYTEAFF.

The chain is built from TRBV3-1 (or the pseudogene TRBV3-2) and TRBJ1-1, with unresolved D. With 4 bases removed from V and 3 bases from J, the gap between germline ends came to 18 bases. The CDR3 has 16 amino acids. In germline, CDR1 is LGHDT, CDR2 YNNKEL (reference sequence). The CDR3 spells CASSPEHGVYDTEAFF. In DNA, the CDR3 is TGTGCCAGCAGCCCGGAACACGGGGTTTATGACACTGAAGCTTTCTTT.

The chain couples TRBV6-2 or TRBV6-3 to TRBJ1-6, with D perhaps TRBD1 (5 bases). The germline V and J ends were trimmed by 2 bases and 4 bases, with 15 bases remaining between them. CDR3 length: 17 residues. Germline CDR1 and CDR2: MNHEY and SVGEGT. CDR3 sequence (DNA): TGTGCCAGCAGTTACATTATGGCAGGGATTTATAATTCACCCCTCCACTTT. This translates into CASSYIMAGIYNSPLHF.

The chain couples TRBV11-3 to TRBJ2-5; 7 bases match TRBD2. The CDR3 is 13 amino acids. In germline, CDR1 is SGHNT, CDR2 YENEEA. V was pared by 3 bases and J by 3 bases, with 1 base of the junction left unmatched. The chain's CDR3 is CASSFGTKETQYF. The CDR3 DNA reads TGTGCCAGCAGCTTCGGGACTAAAGAGACCCAGTACTTC.

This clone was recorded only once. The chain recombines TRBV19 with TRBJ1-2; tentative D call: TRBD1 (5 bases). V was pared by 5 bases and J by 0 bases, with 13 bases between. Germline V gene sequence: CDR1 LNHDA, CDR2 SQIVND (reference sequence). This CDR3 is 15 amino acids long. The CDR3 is CASSVPTEPNYGYTF. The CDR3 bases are TGTGCCAGTAGTGTTCCGACAGAGCCTAACTATGGCTACACCTTC.

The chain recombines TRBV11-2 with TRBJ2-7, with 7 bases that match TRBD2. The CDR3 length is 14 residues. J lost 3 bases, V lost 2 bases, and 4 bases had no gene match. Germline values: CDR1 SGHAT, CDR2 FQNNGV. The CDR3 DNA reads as TGTGCCAGCAGCTTAATGGGGGGGTTCTACGAGCAGTACGTC. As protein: CASSLMGGFYEQYV.

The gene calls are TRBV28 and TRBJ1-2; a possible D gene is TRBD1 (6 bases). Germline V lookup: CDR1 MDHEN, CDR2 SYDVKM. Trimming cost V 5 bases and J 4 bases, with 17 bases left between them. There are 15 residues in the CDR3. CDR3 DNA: TGTGCCAGCAGTACGGGAACAGTCAGGGGCTATGGCTACACCTTC. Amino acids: CASSTGTVRGYGYTF.

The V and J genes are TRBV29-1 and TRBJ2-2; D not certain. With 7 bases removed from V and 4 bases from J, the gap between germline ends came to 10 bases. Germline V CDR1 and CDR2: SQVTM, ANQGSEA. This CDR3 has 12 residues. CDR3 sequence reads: CSAIPGTGELFF. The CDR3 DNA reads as TGCAGCGCCATCCCCGGCACCGGGGAGCTGTTTTTT.

As DNA, the CDR3 is TGTGCCAGCAGTCAGACAGGGTTCACTGAAGCTTTCTTT. Translation gives CASSQTGFTEAFF. This chain joins TRBV12-3 or TRBV12-4 and TRBJ1-1; 7 nucleotides line up with TRBD1. Trimming took 5 bases from V and 4 from J; bases not matched to a gene: 4. The CDR3 runs to 13 residues.

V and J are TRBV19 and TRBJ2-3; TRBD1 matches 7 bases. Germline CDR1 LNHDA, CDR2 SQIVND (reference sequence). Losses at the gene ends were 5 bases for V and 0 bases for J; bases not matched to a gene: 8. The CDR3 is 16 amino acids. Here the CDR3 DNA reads TGTGCCAGTAGTCCTACAGGGGCTCTTAGCACAGATACGCAGTATTTT. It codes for CASSPTGALSTDTQYF.

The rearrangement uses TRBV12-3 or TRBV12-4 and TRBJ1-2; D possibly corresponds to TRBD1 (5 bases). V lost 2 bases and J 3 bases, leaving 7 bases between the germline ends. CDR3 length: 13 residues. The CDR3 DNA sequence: TGTGCCAGCAGTTTATGGGGGGACTATGGCTACACCTTC. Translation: CASSLWGDYGYTF.

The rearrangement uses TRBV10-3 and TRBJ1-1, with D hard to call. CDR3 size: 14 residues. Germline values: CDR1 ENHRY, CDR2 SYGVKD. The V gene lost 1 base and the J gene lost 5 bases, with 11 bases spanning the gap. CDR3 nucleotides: TGTGCCATCAGTGAGTATGGGAGGGAGACTGAAGCTTTCTTT. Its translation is CAISEYGRETEAFF.

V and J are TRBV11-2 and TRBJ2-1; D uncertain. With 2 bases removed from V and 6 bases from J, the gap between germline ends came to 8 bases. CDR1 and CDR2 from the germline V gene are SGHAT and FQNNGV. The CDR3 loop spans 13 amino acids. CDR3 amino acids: CASSLRPGNEQFF. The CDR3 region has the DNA TGTGCCAGCAGCTTACGACCGGGCAATGAGCAGTTCTTC.

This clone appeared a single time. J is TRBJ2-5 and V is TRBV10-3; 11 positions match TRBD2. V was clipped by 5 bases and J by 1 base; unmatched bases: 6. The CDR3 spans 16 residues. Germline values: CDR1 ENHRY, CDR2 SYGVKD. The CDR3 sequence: CAISNPSGGIQETQYF. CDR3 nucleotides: TGTGCCATCAGTAATCCTAGCGGGGGGATCCAAGAGACCCAGTACTTC.

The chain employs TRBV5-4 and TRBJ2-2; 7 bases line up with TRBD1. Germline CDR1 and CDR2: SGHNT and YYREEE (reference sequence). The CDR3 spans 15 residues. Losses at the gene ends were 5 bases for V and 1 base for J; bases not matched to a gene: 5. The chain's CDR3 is CASRSGQVNTGELFF. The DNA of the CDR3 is TGTGCCAGCAGATCCGGACAGGTGAACACCGGGGAGCTGTTTTTT. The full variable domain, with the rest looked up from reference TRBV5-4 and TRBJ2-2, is ETGVTQSPTHLIKTRGQQVTLRCSSQSGHNTVSWYQQALGQGPQFIFQYYREEENGRGNFPPRFSGLQFPNYSSELNVNALELDDSALYLCASRSGQVNTGELFFGEGSRLTVL.

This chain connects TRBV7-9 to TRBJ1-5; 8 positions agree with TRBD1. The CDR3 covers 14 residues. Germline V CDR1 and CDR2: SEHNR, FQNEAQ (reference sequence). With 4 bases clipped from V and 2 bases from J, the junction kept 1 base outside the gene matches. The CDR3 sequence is CASSSGGGNQPQHF. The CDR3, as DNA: TGTGCCAGCAGCTCAGGGGGCGGCAATCAGCCCCAGCATTTT.